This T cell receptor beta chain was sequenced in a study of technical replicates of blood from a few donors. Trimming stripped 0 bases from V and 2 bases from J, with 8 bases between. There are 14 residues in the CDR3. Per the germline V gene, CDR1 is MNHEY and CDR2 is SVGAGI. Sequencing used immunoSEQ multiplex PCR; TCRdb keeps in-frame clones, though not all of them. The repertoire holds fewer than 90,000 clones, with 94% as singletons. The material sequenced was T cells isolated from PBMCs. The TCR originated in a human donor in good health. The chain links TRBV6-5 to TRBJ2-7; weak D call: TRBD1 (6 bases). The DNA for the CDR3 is TGTGCCAGCAGTTACTCCGCAGGGGCCTACGAGCAGTACTTC. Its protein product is CASSYSAGAYEQYF.